The 19 T cell receptor beta chains given below trace back to one sample, sequenced in a study of T and B cells in COVID-19 patients. BIOMED2 TRB-A/B primer pools were used in multiplex TRB PCR. TCRdb used MiXCR to reprocess the multiplex PCR reads, holding one entry per CDR3 protein. The sample records fewer than 25,000 distinct CDR3 sequences, approximately 29% being singletons. Each TRB amplification used about 250-550 ng of genomic DNA from blood. The sequenced sample was blood. The receptors derive from a human donor who had recovered from COVID-19.

This chain uses TRBV20-1 with TRBJ2-1; perhaps D is TRBD1 or TRBD2 (5 bases each). Germline V gene data show CDR1 as DFQATT and CDR2 as SNEGSKA (reference sequence). The CDR3 spans 14 residues. V lost 5 bases to trimming and J lost 1 base, with 12 bases between them. CDR3 in amino acids: CSAARGASYNEQFF. CDR3 nucleotide sequence: TGCAGTGCTGCCCGGGGCGCGTCCTACAATGAGCAGTTCTTC.

This clonotype was counted at least ten times. This rearrangement joins TRBV5-4 to TRBJ2-7, with D unclear. The V end lost 4 bases, the J end lost 2 bases, and 13 bases lay between the germline ends. Per the germline V gene, CDR1 is SGHNT and CDR2 is YYREEE (reference sequence). There are 14 residues in the CDR3. The CDR3 DNA sequence: TGTGCCAGCAGCCACGTAGGCGACCCCTACGAGCAGTACTTC. It is translated as CASSHVGDPYEQYF.

This clonotype was picked up a small number of times. V usage is TRBV10-3 and J usage is TRBJ1-5; D remains ambiguous. V lost 0 bases and J 2 bases, leaving 5 bases between the germline ends. The CDR3 contains 14 residues. Germline CDR1 reads ENHRY; CDR2 reads SYGVKD. CDR3 sequence reads: CAISESSGNQPQHF. CDR3 nucleotide sequence: TGTGCCATCAGTGAGTCGTCGGGCAATCAGCCCCAGCATTTT.

This chain joins TRBV10-3 and TRBJ1-2; the match to TRBD1 covers 8 bases. The CDR3 is 14 residues long. V trimming: 2 bases; J trimming: 8 bases; junction bases outside the gene matches: 7. CDR1 is ENHRY, CDR2 SYGVKD, per germline. The CDR3 nucleotides are TGTGCCATCAGTGAGGGTAACAGGGGGAGCGGCTACACCTTC. Translation: CAISEGNRGSGYTF.

This clonotype rates as medium-sized. V gene TRBV19 combines with J gene TRBJ2-2; 7 bases fit TRBD1. V gave up 5 bases and J gave up 3 bases; unmatched junction bases: 3. Per the germline V gene, CDR1 is LNHDA and CDR2 is SQIVND (reference sequence). The CDR3 is made up of 14 amino acids. This chain's CDR3 is CASSWDRDTGELFF. CDR3 DNA: TGTGCCAGTAGTTGGGACAGAGACACCGGGGAGCTGTTTTTT.

The V and J genes are TRBV5-5 and TRBJ1-1; D is ambiguous. V was shortened by 4 bases and J by 5 bases, with 9 bases between the two germline ends. CDR3 length equals 12 residues. Germline-derived CDR1 and CDR2 are SGHKS and YYEKEE (reference sequence). The CDR3 DNA reads TGTGCCAGCAGCGTATGGGTTACTGAAGCTTTCTTT. As protein: CASSVWVTEAFF. Combining the CDR3 with reference TRBV5-5 and TRBJ1-1 gives the whole variable domain DAGVTQSPTHLIKTRGQQVTLRCSPISGHKSVSWYQQVLGQGPQFIFQYYEKEERGRGNFPDRFSARQFPNYSSELNVNALLLGDSALYLCASSVWVTEAFFGQGTRLTVV.

This clonotype is labeled as medium-sized. The chain couples TRBV19 to TRBJ2-1; D is possibly TRBD1 or TRBD2 (5 bases each). The germline V gene encodes CDR1 LNHDA and CDR2 SQIVND (reference sequence). V lost 5 bases and J lost 9, with 14 bases in between. The CDR3 sequence is 13 residues long. DNA of the CDR3: TGTGCCAGTAGTTTCGGGGCGCAGGGTGAGCAGTTCTTC. Amino acid sequence: CASSFGAQGEQFF.

In this sample, this clonotype turned up a few times. The rearrangement uses TRBV12-3 or TRBV12-4 and TRBJ2-1; TRBD2 agrees at 7 bases. The CDR3 runs 14 residues. J gave up 7 bases and V 0 bases, and 3 bases lay outside the gene matches. CDR3 coding DNA: TGTGCCAGCAGTTTAGCGGGGGGGTTGAATGAGCAGTTCTTC. Translation: CASSLAGGLNEQFF.

V is TRBV20-1 and J is TRBJ2-7, with D tentatively TRBD1 or TRBD2 (5 bases each). CDR3 size: 17 residues. The V end was cut by 3 bases, the J end by 3 bases, with 24 bases between. Germline V CDR1 and CDR2: DFQATT, SNEGSKA (reference sequence). The CDR3 DNA sequence: TGCAGTGCTAGTTTTAAGGGCCCCGGGACGGTTTACTACGAGCAGTACTTC. The encoded protein is CSASFKGPGTVYYEQYF.

This clonotype was detected a few times. V is TRBV19 and J is TRBJ1-3; D call uncertain. The germline V gene has CDR1 LNHDA and CDR2 SQIVND (reference sequence). The length of the CDR3 is 16 residues. Trimming left V 1 base short and J 0 bases short, with 10 bases between. The CDR3: CASSIVGEPSGNTIYF. The CDR3 nucleotides are TGTGCCAGTAGTATAGTCGGGGAACCCTCTGGAAACACCATATATTTT.

This clonotype showed up many times. CDR3: CASSIPTSGSSTDTQYF. CDR3 coding DNA: TGTGCCAGTAGTATCCCAACCTCCGGGAGTAGCACAGATACGCAGTATTTT. The gene calls are TRBV19 and TRBJ2-3; D perhaps matches TRBD2 (6 bases). V lost 3 bases, J lost 0 bases, and 16 bases lay in between. Germline-derived CDR1 and CDR2 are LNHDA and SQIVND (reference sequence). The length of the CDR3 is 17 residues.

This clonotype was counted between two and nine times. This sequence joins TRBV30 and TRBJ1-4; perhaps TRBD1 as D (5 bases). The CDR3 runs 15 residues. Germline lookup yields CDR1 GTSNPN and CDR2 SVGIG (reference sequence). With 0 bases removed from V and 4 bases from J, the gap between germline ends came to 12 bases. DNA of the CDR3: TGTGCCTGGAGTGTACGGCAGGGCCGTAATGAAAAACTGTTTTTT. Amino acids: CAWSVRQGRNEKLFF.

This clonotype was counted a few times. The chain employs TRBV6-5 and TRBJ1-5; 12 positions match TRBD1. CDR1 MNHEY and CDR2 SVGAGI come from the germline V gene. V gave up 6 bases and J gave up 6 bases; unmatched junction bases: 6. This CDR3 comprises 15 residues. CDR3 sequence: CASRTGQGAGQPQHF. CDR3 sequence (DNA): TGTGCCAGCAGGACGGGACAGGGGGCGGGTCAGCCCCAGCATTTT.

Judged by abundance, this clonotype is medium-sized. The genes are TRBV30 and TRBJ2-2; 8 nucleotides match TRBD1. From germline, CDR1 is GTSNPN and CDR2 SVGIG (reference sequence). This CDR3 is built from 12 residues. J lost 13 bases, V lost 1 base, and 5 bases had no gene match. The CDR3 DNA reads TGTGCCTGGAGTGCCCGGGACAGGAGGCTGTTTTTT. Its translation: CAWSARDRRLFF.

The V and J genes are TRBV5-1 and TRBJ2-3; D ambiguous. This CDR3 is built from 14 residues. Germline V gene data show CDR1 as SGHRS and CDR2 as YFSETQ. V shed 5 bases and J shed 0 bases, with 10 bases lying between them. The CDR3 sequence: CASRSGLSTDTQYF. The CDR3 coding sequence is TGCGCCAGCAGGTCGGGCCTAAGCACAGATACGCAGTATTTT.

As to this clonotype: This may be a read error, as it is one base from a much larger clone. The chain links TRBV19 to TRBJ2-1; TRBD2 matches 11 bases. Germline values: CDR1 LNHDA, CDR2 SQIVND (reference sequence). After removal of 2 bases from V and 8 bases from J, the junction contained 5 bases not matched to a gene. The CDR3 covers 15 residues. CDR3 sequence reads: CASSILAGGHDEQFF. CDR3 DNA: TGTGCCAGTAGTATACTAGCGGGAGGTCACGATGAGCAGTTCTTC.

This clonotype is categorized as medium-sized. The J gene is TRBJ1-2, the V gene TRBV29-1; 9 nucleotides agree with TRBD1. Germline CDR1 SQVTM, CDR2 ANQGSEA. The CDR3 totals 13 residues. J was trimmed by 6 bases and V by 3 bases; bases with no gene match: 5. The CDR3 region is CSVEGQGSDGYTF. The CDR3 DNA follows: TGCAGCGTTGAGGGACAGGGTAGTGATGGCTACACCTTC.

In this sample, this clonotype turned up a few times. The gene calls are TRBV5-6 and TRBJ2-7; no clear D gene. The CDR3 has 12 amino acids. Germline CDR1 reads SGHDT; CDR2 reads YYEEEE. V was trimmed by 2 bases and J by 5 bases, leaving 8 bases between them. The CDR3 DNA sequence: TGTGCCAGCAGCTTACTCACCGACGAGCAGTACTTC. Translated: CASSLLTDEQYF.

The J gene is TRBJ2-3, the V gene TRBV6-1; TRBD2 agrees at 10 bases. Germline CDR1 MNHNS, CDR2 SASEGT. The CDR3 is 19 residues long. J lost 0 bases, V lost 6 bases, and 15 bases had no gene match. The CDR3 here is CASSPYLSGGWGSTDTQYF. DNA of the CDR3: TGTGCCAGCAGCCCCTATCTTAGCGGGGGGTGGGGTAGCACAGATACGCAGTATTTT.